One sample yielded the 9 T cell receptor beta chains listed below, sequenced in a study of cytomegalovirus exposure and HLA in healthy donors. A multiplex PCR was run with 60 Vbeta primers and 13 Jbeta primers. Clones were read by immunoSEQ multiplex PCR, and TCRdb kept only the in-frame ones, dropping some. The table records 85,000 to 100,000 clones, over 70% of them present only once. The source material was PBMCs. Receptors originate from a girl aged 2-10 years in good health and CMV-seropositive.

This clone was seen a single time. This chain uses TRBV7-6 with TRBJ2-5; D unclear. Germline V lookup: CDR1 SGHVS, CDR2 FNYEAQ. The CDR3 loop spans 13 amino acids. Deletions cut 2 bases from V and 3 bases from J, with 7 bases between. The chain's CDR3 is CASSLTQKETQYF. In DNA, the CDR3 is TGTGCCAGCAGCTTAACACAAAAAGAGACCCAGTACTTC.

Here the CDR3 DNA reads TGTGCCAGCTCACCCCGGCTAGCCACCGAGCAGTACTTC. Amino acids: CASSPRLATEQYF. The chain has TRBV18 and TRBJ2-7; the D gene is possibly TRBD2 (5 bases). Germline CDR1 reads KGHSH; CDR2 reads LQKENI. Trimming cost V 3 bases and J 6 bases, with 12 bases left between them. This CDR3 has 13 amino acids.

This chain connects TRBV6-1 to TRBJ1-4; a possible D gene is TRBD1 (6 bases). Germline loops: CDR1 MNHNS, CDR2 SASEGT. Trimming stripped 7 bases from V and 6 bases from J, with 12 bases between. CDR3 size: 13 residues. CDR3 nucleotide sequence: TGTGCCAGCAATGGACAGTTGGATGAAAAACTGTTTTTT. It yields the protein CASNGQLDEKLFF.

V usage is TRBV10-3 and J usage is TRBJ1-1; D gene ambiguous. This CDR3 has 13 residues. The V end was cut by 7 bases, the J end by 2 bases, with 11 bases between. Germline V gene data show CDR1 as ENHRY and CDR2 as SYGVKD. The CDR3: CAINRAVNTEAFF. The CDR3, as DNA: TGTGCCATCAACCGAGCCGTTAACACTGAAGCTTTCTTT.

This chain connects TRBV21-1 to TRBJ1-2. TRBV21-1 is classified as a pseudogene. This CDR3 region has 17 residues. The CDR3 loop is CASSKADGGGMIEGYTF. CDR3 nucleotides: TGTGCCAGCAGCAAAGCGGATGGGGGGGGTATGATCGAAGGCTACACCTTC.

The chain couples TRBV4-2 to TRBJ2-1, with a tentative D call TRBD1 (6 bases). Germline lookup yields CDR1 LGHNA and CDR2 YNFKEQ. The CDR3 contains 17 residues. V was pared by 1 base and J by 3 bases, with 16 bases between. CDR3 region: CASSQGGARGNYNEQFF. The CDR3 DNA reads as TGTGCCAGCAGCCAAGGAGGAGCCAGGGGAAACTACAATGAGCAGTTCTTC.

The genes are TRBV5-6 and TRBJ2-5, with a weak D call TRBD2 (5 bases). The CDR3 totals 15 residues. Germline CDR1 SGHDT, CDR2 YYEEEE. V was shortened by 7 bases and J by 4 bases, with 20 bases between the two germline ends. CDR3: CASLRWTHGIETQYF. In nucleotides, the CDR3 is TGTGCCAGCCTACGATGGACCCACGGGATAGAGACCCAGTACTTC. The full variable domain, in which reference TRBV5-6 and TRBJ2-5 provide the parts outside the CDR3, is DAGVTQSPTHLIKTRGQQVTLRCSPKSGHDTVSWYQQALGQGPQFIFQYYEEEERQRGNFPDRFSGHQFPNYSSELNVNALLLGDSALYLCASLRWTHGIETQYFGPGTRLLVL.

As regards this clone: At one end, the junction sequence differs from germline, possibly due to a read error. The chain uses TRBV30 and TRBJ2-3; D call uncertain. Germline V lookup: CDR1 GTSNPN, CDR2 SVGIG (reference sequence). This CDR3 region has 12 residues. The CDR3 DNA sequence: TGTGCCTGGAGCGTGAGCACTGATACGCAGTATTTT. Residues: CAWSVSTDTQYF.

In nucleotides, the CDR3 is TGTGCCAGCAGTTCTCTAGTCGGCTACACCTTC. This encodes CASSSLVGYTF. The J gene is TRBJ1-2, the V gene TRBV27; D remains ambiguous. Trimming shortened V by 4 bases and J by 8 bases, and 8 bases separated the two germline ends. Germline-derived CDR1 and CDR2 are MNHEY and SMNVEV (reference sequence). The CDR3 extends over 11 amino acids.